One sample yielded the 32 T cell receptor beta chains listed below, sequenced in a study of T cells in Graves' hyperthyroidism and ophthalmopathy. Template material for amplifying TCR beta CDR3 regions consisted of RNA transcripts. First-round RT-PCR of the TCR CDR3 relied on the HTBI primer set. Using its own MiXCR run on the multiplex PCR reads, TCRdb lists one record per CDR3 protein. This repertoire shows about 610,000 distinct CDR3 sequences, around 46% found once; its top ten account for roughly 7.7%. Specimen: peripheral blood or thyroid tissue (not recorded which). Receptors were obtained from a woman in her late teens or twenties with Graves' hyperthyroidism.

In its sample, this clonotype was seen once. This sequence may be a read error, since a much larger clone differs from it by one base. The CDR3 is CSTKEYGPEKLSF. The CDR3, as DNA: TGCAGTACCAAAGAATACGGCCCTGAAAAACTGTCTTTT. The gene calls are TRBV20-1 and TRBJ1-4; D is uncertain. The CDR3 consists of 13 residues. Looked up from germline, CDR1 is DFQATT and CDR2 is SNEGSKA (reference sequence).

The V gene is TRBV12-3 or TRBV12-4, the J gene TRBJ1-5; TRBD1 might be the D (5 bases). The length of the CDR3 is 10 residues. V was shortened by 2 bases and J by 13 bases, with 6 bases between the two germline ends. CDR3 coding DNA: TGTGCCAGCAGTTTATGGACACAGCATTTT. The encoded protein is CASSLWTQHF.

The chain combines TRBV10-3 with TRBJ2-5; 12 bases are shared with TRBD1. TRBJ2-7 matches the DNA end more closely, so the J call is doubtful. Per germline, CDR1 ENHRY and CDR2 SYGVKD. The CDR3 has 15 amino acids. Here the CDR3 DNA reads TGTGCCATCAGTCCCGGGACAGGGGGCCGATACGAGCAGTACTTC. Translation gives CAISPGTGGRYEQYF.

This clonotype was found many times. The rearrangement uses TRBV6-1 and TRBJ1-1; D remains unclear. The V end was cut by 7 bases, the J end by 8 bases, with 11 bases between. Looked up from germline, CDR1 is MNHNS and CDR2 is SASEGT. The CDR3 contains 11 residues. CDR3 in DNA: TGTGCCAGCATGGTAACAAGAGAAGCTTTCTTT. It is translated as CASMVTREAFF.

This clonotype was observed once. The chain recombines TRBV11-3 with TRBJ2-5; 8 nucleotides agree with TRBD2. Looked up from germline, CDR1 is SGHNT and CDR2 is YENEEA. With V trimmed by 1 base and J by 3 bases, 16 bases remained unmatched. The CDR3 totals 19 residues. The CDR3 sequence: CASSLGGLLTGGGKETQYF. The CDR3 DNA follows: TGTGCCAGCAGCTTAGGGGGACTACTAACGGGAGGGGGAAAAGAGACCCAGTACTTC. The full variable domain, in which reference TRBV11-3 and TRBJ2-5 provide the parts outside the CDR3, is EAGVVQSPRYKIIEKKQPVAFWCNPISGHNTLYWYLQNLGQGPELLIRYENEEAVDDSQLPKDRFSAERLKGVDSTLKIQPAELGDSAVYLCASSLGGLLTGGGKETQYFGPGTRLLVL.

The chain employs TRBV7-8 and TRBJ2-5; 10 positions agree with TRBD2. This CDR3 has 16 amino acids. Germline CDR1 is SGHVS and CDR2 is FQNEAQ. With 1 base clipped from V and 5 bases from J, the junction kept 7 bases outside the gene matches. DNA for the CDR3: TGTGCCAGCAGCTTAGAACCCAGCGGGAGGGGTGAGACCCAGTACTTC. Encoded protein: CASSLEPSGRGETQYF.

V is TRBV11-3 and J is TRBJ1-2; 7 bases line up with TRBD1. The germline CDR1 and CDR2 sequences are SGHNT and YENEEA. The CDR3 is 15 amino acids. The trim removed 1 base at V and 3 bases at J, leaving 5 bases unmatched. Here the CDR3 DNA reads TGTGCCAGCAGCTTAGGGACAGGACTGGACTATGGCTACACCTTC. As protein: CASSLGTGLDYGYTF. The full variable domain, completed using reference TRBV11-3 and TRBJ1-2, is EAGVVQSPRYKIIEKKQPVAFWCNPISGHNTLYWYLQNLGQGPELLIRYENEEAVDDSQLPKDRFSAERLKGVDSTLKIQPAELGDSAVYLCASSLGTGLDYGYTFGSGTRLTVV.

V is TRBV15 and J is TRBJ2-7; 8 positions match TRBD2. The V gene's germline CDR1 is LNHNV and CDR2 YYDKDF (reference sequence). The CDR3 is 17 residues long. The V and J ends lost 3 bases and 7 bases, in that order; junction bases with no gene match: 17. The CDR3 reads CATSSAAGTRDWDEQYF. The DNA of the CDR3 is TGTGCCACCAGCAGTGCTGCCGGGACTAGGGACTGGGATGAGCAGTACTTC.

This clonotype was seen once. V and J are TRBV5-1 and TRBJ2-2; 9 positions agree with TRBD2. The germline V gene encodes CDR1 SGHRS and CDR2 YFSETQ. The junction had 8 bases not matched to a gene; V was cut back by 1 base and J by 7 bases. CDR3 size: 16 residues. The DNA for the CDR3 is TGCGCCAGCAGCTTGACTTCCGGGACTAGCCACGGGGAGCTGTTTTTT. It is translated as CASSLTSGTSHGELFF.

The table lists this clonotype with many counts. The CDR3 region has the DNA TGTGCCAGCAGCTTAACGAACAGTAACGGGGAGCTGTTTTTT. Translation gives CASSLTNSNGELFF. The rearrangement uses TRBV7-3 and TRBJ2-2; D gene uncertain. In germline, CDR1 is SGHTA, CDR2 FQGTGA. V dropped 0 bases and J dropped 7 bases, with 9 bases sitting between them. The CDR3 loop spans 14 amino acids.

This clonotype was seen many times. V and J are TRBV24-1 and TRBJ1-2; D might be TRBD1 (6 bases). This CDR3 spans 13 amino acids. Germline values: CDR1 KGHDR, CDR2 SFDVKD. Trimming stripped 8 bases from V and 4 bases from J, with 13 bases between. CDR3 residues: CATKRDTTYGYTF. The CDR3 DNA reads as TGTGCCACCAAACGGGACACGACCTATGGCTACACCTTC.

This clonotype was seen a handful of times. Compared with germline, one end of the junction differs, possibly owing to a read error. This sequence joins TRBV7-9 and TRBJ2-1; D remains ambiguous. Germline CDR1 SEHNR, CDR2 FQNEAQ (reference sequence). This CDR3 has 12 amino acids. CDR3 sequence reads: CASSLGTNEQFF. For the CDR3, the DNA is TGTGCCAGCAGCTTGGGTACCAATGAGCAGTTCTTT.

Remarks on this clonotype: Mismatch with germline at one junction end may stem from a read error. The chain recombines TRBV9 with TRBJ2-5, with D maybe TRBD1 (6 bases). The CDR3 extends over 10 amino acids. CDR1 is SGDLS and CDR2 is YYNGEE in the germline V gene. The CDR3 region has the DNA TGTGCCAGCAGCGTAGAGGACAGTAGTTTC. Its translation: CASSVEDSSF.

This clonotype has at least ten counts. The chain recombines TRBV7-9 with TRBJ1-2; D call uncertain. Trimming shortened V by 1 base and J by 5 bases, and 11 bases separated the two germline ends. The V gene's germline CDR1 is SEHNR and CDR2 FQNEAQ (reference sequence). This CDR3 spans 14 amino acids. In DNA form, the CDR3 reads TGTGCCAGCAGCTTAGGATTAGTAGATTATGGCTACACCTTC. As protein: CASSLGLVDYGYTF.

This clonotype was recorded at least ten times. Written as DNA, the CDR3 is TGTGCCAGCAGCCAAAGAGCGGGCCCCGACGAGCAGTACTTC. This codes for CASSQRAGPDEQYF. V is TRBV7-2 and J is TRBJ2-7, with D possibly matching TRBD2 (6 bases). The germline V and J ends were trimmed by 5 bases and 5 bases, with 16 bases remaining between them. CDR3 size: 14 residues. CDR1 and CDR2 from the germline V gene are SGHTA and FQGNSA. Full variable domain (remainder filled in from reference TRBV7-2 and TRBJ2-7): GAGVSQSPSNKVTEKGKDVELRCDPISGHTALYWYRQSLGQGLEFLIYFQGNSAPDKSGLPSDRFSAERTGGSVSTLTIQRTQQEDSAVYLCASSQRAGPDEQYFGPGTRLTVT.

This clonotype came up many times. This sequence joins TRBV20-1 and TRBJ1-2, with D tentatively TRBD1 (6 bases). The ends were cut back, 1 base at V and 4 bases at J, with 10 bases in the middle. The CDR3 runs 13 residues. Germline assignment: CDR1 DFQATT and CDR2 SNEGSKA (reference sequence). The CDR3 region has the DNA TGCAGTGCTAGAGGGACAGCCATCTATGGCTACACCTTC. Amino acid sequence: CSARGTAIYGYTF.

The chain couples TRBV29-1 to TRBJ2-7; TRBD1 matches 10 bases. Germline V gene lookup returns CDR1 SQVTM and CDR2 ANQGSEA. After removal of 4 bases from V and 6 bases from J, the junction contained 6 bases not matched to a gene. The CDR3 extends over 13 amino acids. The CDR3 region is CSVGGTGDAEQYF. CDR3 coding DNA: TGCAGCGTTGGGGGGACAGGGGATGCCGAGCAGTACTTC.

J is TRBJ2-2 and V is TRBV20-1; TRBD2 matches at 7 bases. This CDR3 region has 13 residues. Looked up from germline, CDR1 is DFQATT and CDR2 is SNEGSKA (reference sequence). V dropped 6 bases and J dropped 4; count of bases not matched to a gene: 5. For the CDR3, the DNA is TGCAGTGCCCCTCGGGGGGTCACCGGGGAGCTGTTTTTT. Translated, it gives CSAPRGVTGELFF.

In this sample, this clonotype turned up many times. This chain uses TRBV30 with TRBJ1-2, with unresolved D. Germline V gene data show CDR1 as GTSNPN and CDR2 as SVGIG (reference sequence). The CDR3 consists of 12 residues. Trimming stripped 1 base from V and 4 bases from J, with 7 bases between. The CDR3 region is CAWSGQFYGYTF. DNA for the CDR3: TGTGCCTGGAGTGGGCAGTTCTATGGCTACACCTTC.

This clonotype has at least ten counts. This sequence joins TRBV7-3 and TRBJ1-1; 7 positions agree with TRBD1. The trim removed 5 bases at V and 4 bases at J, leaving 7 bases unmatched. Germline lookup yields CDR1 SGHTA and CDR2 FQGTGA. The CDR3 covers 14 residues. The CDR3 region has the DNA TGTGCCAGCAGCCCCAGGGGGGGAGGCACTGAAGCTTTCTTT. Its translation: CASSPRGGGTEAFF.

This clonotype appeared once. The chain is built from TRBV10-3 and TRBJ2-7, with TRBD2 identical over 7 bases. V shed 8 bases, J shed 7 bases, and the junction held 5 bases outside the gene matches. The CDR3 contains 11 residues. The germline CDR1 and CDR2 sequences are ENHRY and SYGVKD. For the CDR3, the DNA is TGTGCCATCGCAGCGGGAAATGAGCAGTACTTC. Protein sequence: CAIAAGNEQYF.

The chain combines TRBV12-3 or TRBV12-4 with TRBJ2-1; D ambiguous. The CDR3 has 15 residues. V was cut by 6 bases and J by 6 bases, with 18 bases left in between. The CDR3 sequence: CASSQYSSGGNEQFF. CDR3 in DNA: TGTGCCAGCAGCCAATATAGCTCAGGCGGCAATGAGCAGTTCTTC.

Notes on this clonotype: This may stem from a read error, because a much larger clone lies one nucleotide away. The gene calls are TRBV7-9 and TRBJ2-7; D is possibly TRBD1 or TRBD2 (5 bases each). Germline V CDR1 and CDR2: SEHNR, FQNEAQ (reference sequence). The CDR3 extends over 14 amino acids. This chain's CDR3 is CASSLSLRWDEQCF. The CDR3 DNA is TGTGCCAGCAGCTTATCTCTACGCTGGGACGAGCAGTGCTTC.

This sequence joins TRBV25-1 and TRBJ1-3; 9 nucleotides line up with TRBD1. The CDR3 covers 13 residues. The germline V gene has CDR1 MGHDK and CDR2 SYGVNS. The V and J ends lost 8 bases and 3 bases, in that order; junction bases with no gene match: 2. The CDR3 DNA reads as TGTGCCAGCGGGACAGGGAGTGGAAACACCATATATTTT. Protein sequence: CASGTGSGNTIYF.

This clonotype was detected many times. This chain links TRBV4-2 with TRBJ2-7, with a weak D call TRBD2 (6 bases). CDR3 length: 16 amino acids. In germline, CDR1 is LGHNA, CDR2 YNFKEQ. V lost 0 bases and J lost 4, with 16 bases in between. The CDR3 spells CASSQDGGRGIYEQYF. CDR3 DNA: TGTGCCAGCAGCCAAGACGGAGGGCGGGGCATTTACGAGCAGTACTTC.

In its sample, this clonotype was seen many times. This rearrangement joins TRBV6-5 to TRBJ2-7; D may match TRBD1 or TRBD2 (5 bases each). Trimming shortened V by 8 bases and J by 1 base, and 12 bases separated the two germline ends. The CDR3 sequence is 13 residues long. Germline CDR1 MNHEY, CDR2 SVGAGI. CDR3 in amino acids: CASCWDLSYEQYF. DNA of the CDR3: TGTGCCAGCTGCTGGGACCTATCCTACGAGCAGTACTTC.

As concerns this clonotype: The germline gene is not matched at one end of the junction; a read error may be the cause. Here the CDR3 DNA reads TGCGCCAGCAGCCAAGTGCCGGGACGGCCCCAGCATTTT. It codes for CASSQVPGRPQHF. The chain links TRBV5-5 to TRBJ1-5, with D possibly matching TRBD1 (5 bases). The CDR3 covers 13 residues. The germline CDR1 and CDR2 sequences are SGHKS and YYEKEE (reference sequence).

This clonotype was seen many times. V usage is TRBV4-1 and J usage is TRBJ2-7, with TRBD2 matching 8 bases. This CDR3 has 13 residues. CDR1 is MGHRA and CDR2 is YSYEKL in the germline V gene. V dropped 2 bases and J dropped 6; count of bases not matched to a gene: 3. CDR3 sequence reads: CASSQTGGVEQYF. The CDR3, as DNA: TGCGCCAGCAGCCAAACCGGGGGGGTCGAGCAGTACTTC.

The chain is built from TRBV7-8 and TRBJ2-7; 7 nucleotides line up with TRBD2. The CDR3 has 15 residues. The ends lost 6 bases at V and 7 bases at J; junction bases unmatched: 15. Germline V gene sequence: CDR1 SGHVS, CDR2 FQNEAQ. In DNA, the CDR3 is TGTGCCAGCAGTCTAGCGCCGAGCGGGGACCGGGAGCAGTACTTC. Translation: CASSLAPSGDREQYF.

On this clonotype: This may come from a read error, since a much larger clone is one base off. The rearrangement links TRBV20-1 to TRBJ1-3; possible D gene TRBD1, 6 bases. There are 13 residues in the CDR3. CDR1 and CDR2 (germline): DFQATT, SNEGSKA (reference sequence). The DNA for the CDR3 is TGCAGTGCTAAGGGGGGCCCTGGAGACACCATATATTTT. This sequence encodes CSAKGGPGDTIYF.

The CDR3 DNA reads as TGTGCCAGCGTTGAAATGTTGGGGACAACTAACTATGGCTACACCTTC. It translates to CASVEMLGTTNYGYTF. The chain carries TRBV25-1 and TRBJ1-2; a weak D match, TRBD1 (6 bases). Trimming took 8 bases from V and 0 from J, leaving 19 bases between them. The CDR3 totals 16 residues. Germline loops: CDR1 MGHDK, CDR2 SYGVNS.

V gene TRBV7-9 combines with J gene TRBJ1-5; 8 nucleotides align to TRBD2. The J call is uncertain, as TRBJ2-3 better fits the DNA end. The CDR3 totals 15 residues. CDR1 SEHNR and CDR2 FQNEAQ come from the germline V gene (reference sequence). In nucleotides, the CDR3 is TGTGCCAGCAGCTTAGCCAGCGGGAGAAGCGATACGCAGTATTTT. It encodes CASSLASGRSDTQYF.